This T cell receptor (beta chain) was obtained from a study of monozygotic twins with inflammatory bowel disease. Findings of the study overall: Different subtypes (of T cells) could not be told apart from one another. IBD patients carried less diverse TCRbeta repertoires (inverse Simpson) than healthy co-twins.

Worth noting for this clonotype: The antigen remains undetermined.

The UMIs contained a 6-nucleotide sample barcode. They were added by template switching during cDNA synthesis. Both TCRalpha and TCRbeta cDNA were subjected to two nested PCRs lasting approximately 16 and 10 cycles. TCRdb reprocessed the 5' RACE reads and stores each CDR3 protein as one record, lacking DNA. Its clone listing holds 300,000 to 400,000 distinct CDR3 sequences. This CDR3 has 13 amino acids. This clonotype was obtained from a human donor with ulcerative colitis or Crohn's disease, or a healthy co-twin of an affected twin (not recorded which). The rearrangement uses TRBV12-3 or TRBV12-4 and TRBJ2-7. The sequencing sample was made of blood. CDR3 loop: CASSLLSSYEQYF.